The sequence of this T cell receptor (beta chain) was determined in a study of T cell repertoires in cytomegalovirus infection. A single record per CDR3 protein comes from TCRdb applying MiXCR to the reads. The data show about 340,000 distinct CDR3 sequences, 25% to 35% seen once. Notes on this clonotype: Its antigen remains unknown.

This CDR3 is 14 amino acids long. With 5 bases removed from V and 4 bases from J, the gap between germline ends came to 11 bases. Germline CDR1 reads SEHNR; CDR2 reads FQNEAQ (reference sequence). The sequence came from a human donor in good health (CMV status not recorded). Some clones in this sample may be carry-over from other donors' samples. Sample: cultured PBMCs, taken from culture after CMV antigen stimulation. V usage is TRBV7-9 and J usage is TRBJ1-4; D gene uncertain. CDR3: CASSLPPLNEKLFF. The CDR3, as DNA: TGTGCCAGCAGCCTCCCACCCCTTAATGAAAAACTGTTTTTT.